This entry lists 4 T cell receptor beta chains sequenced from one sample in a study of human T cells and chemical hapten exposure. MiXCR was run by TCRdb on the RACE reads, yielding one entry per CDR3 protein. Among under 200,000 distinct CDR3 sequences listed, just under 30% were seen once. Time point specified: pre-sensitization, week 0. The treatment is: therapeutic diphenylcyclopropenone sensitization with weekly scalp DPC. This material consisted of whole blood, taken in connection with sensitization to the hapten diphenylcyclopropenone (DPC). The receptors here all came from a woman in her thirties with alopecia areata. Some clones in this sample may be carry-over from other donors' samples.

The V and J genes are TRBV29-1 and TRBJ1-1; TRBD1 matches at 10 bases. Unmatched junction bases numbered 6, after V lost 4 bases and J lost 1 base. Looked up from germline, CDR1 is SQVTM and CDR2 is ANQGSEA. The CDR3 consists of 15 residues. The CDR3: CSVARTGGPNTEAFF. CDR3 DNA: TGCAGCGTTGCGAGGACAGGGGGGCCGAACACTGAAGCTTTCTTT. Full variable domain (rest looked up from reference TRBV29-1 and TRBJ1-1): SAVISQKPSRDICQRGTSLTIQCQVDSQVTMMFWYRQQPGQSLTLIATANQGSEATYESGFVIDKFPISRPNLTFSTLTVSNMSPEDSSIYLCSVARTGGPNTEAFFGQGTRLTVV.

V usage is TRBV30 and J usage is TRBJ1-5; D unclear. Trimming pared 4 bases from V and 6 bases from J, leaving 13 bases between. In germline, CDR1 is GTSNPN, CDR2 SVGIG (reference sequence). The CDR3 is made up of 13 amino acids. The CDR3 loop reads CAWNSARGQPQHF. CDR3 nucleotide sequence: TGTGCCTGGAACTCTGCTCGTGGTCAGCCCCAGCATTTT.

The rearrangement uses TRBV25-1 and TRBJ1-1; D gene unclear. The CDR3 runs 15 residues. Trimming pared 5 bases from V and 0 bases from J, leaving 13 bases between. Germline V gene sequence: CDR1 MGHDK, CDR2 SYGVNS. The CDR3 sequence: CASSNYRQMNTEAFF. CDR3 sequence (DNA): TGTGCCAGCAGTAATTATCGGCAAATGAACACTGAAGCTTTCTTT.

In DNA, the CDR3 is TGCAGCGTTGAGAAGAGCAATACGCAGTATTTT. It is translated as CSVEKSNTQYF. The V and J genes are TRBV29-1 and TRBJ2-3; the D is unclear. Per germline, CDR1 SQVTM and CDR2 ANQGSEA. This CDR3 has 11 residues. V was pared by 3 bases and J by 7 bases, with 8 bases between.